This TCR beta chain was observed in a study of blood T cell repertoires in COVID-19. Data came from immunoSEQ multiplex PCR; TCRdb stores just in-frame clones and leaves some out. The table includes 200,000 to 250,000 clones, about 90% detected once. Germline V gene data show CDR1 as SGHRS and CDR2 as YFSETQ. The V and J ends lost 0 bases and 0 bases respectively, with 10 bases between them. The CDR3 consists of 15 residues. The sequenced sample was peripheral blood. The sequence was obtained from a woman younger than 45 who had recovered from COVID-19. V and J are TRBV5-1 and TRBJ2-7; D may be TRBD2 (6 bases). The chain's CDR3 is CASSLGGDPSYEQYF. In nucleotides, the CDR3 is TGCGCCAGCAGCTTGGGGGGGGACCCCTCCTACGAGCAGTACTTC.